A single sample gave rise to the 17 T cell receptor beta chains below, sequenced in a study of shared clonotypes between healthy human individuals. The protocol was immunoSEQ multiplex PCR, while the TCRdb copy is restricted to in-frame clones and leaves out a portion. The table lists about 380,000 clones, 96% of them singletons. The material sequenced was memory CD8+ T cells sorted from blood. Subset: CD45RO+ cells pooled with CCR7-negative TemRA cells. These receptor sequences come from a man younger than 40 in good health.

V gene TRBV7-3 combines with J gene TRBJ2-1, with TRBD2 matching over 7 bases. The CDR3 loop spans 13 amino acids. V gave up 5 bases and J gave up 8 bases; unmatched junction bases: 6. The V gene's germline CDR1 is SGHTA and CDR2 FQGTGA. The CDR3: CASSAGGRYEQFF. The CDR3 bases are TGTGCCAGCAGCGCAGGCGGGAGATATGAGCAGTTCTTC.

A single count supports this clone. The chain joins TRBV28 to TRBJ1-2; 7 nucleotides align to TRBD1. The CDR3 contains 13 residues. Looked up from germline, CDR1 is MDHEN and CDR2 is SYDVKM. The J segment lost 0 bases and the V segment lost 10 bases, leaving 5 bases of the junction unmatched. The CDR3 sequence: CATRDSTNYGYTF. The DNA for the CDR3 is TGTGCCACAAGGGACAGCACTAACTATGGCTACACCTTC.

This sequence joins TRBV29-1 and TRBJ2-1, with D perhaps matching TRBD1 (8 bases). Deletions cut 6 bases from V and 4 bases from J, with 19 bases between. Germline-derived CDR1 and CDR2 are SQVTM and ANQGSEA. CDR3 length: 15 residues. CDR3 sequence reads: CSVQGAGGPYNEQFF. Here the CDR3 DNA reads TGCAGCGTGCAGGGGGCCGGGGGGCCGTACAATGAGCAGTTCTTC.

This chain uses TRBV2 with TRBJ2-1; D is possibly TRBD1 (6 bases). Germline CDR1 SNHLY, CDR2 FYNNEI. With 7 bases removed from V and 7 bases from J, the gap between germline ends came to 20 bases. The CDR3 length is 15 residues. Here the CDR3 reads CASTPEGIQGNEQFF. The CDR3 nucleotides read TGTGCCAGCACCCCCGAGGGGATACAGGGTAATGAGCAGTTCTTC.

This chain joins TRBV6-4 and TRBJ2-3; 8 positions agree with TRBD2. The germline V gene has CDR1 MRHNA and CDR2 SNTAGT. This CDR3 contains 14 residues. Trimming cost V 8 bases and J 3 bases; bases outside gene matches: 7. In DNA form, the CDR3 reads TGTGCCAGCTCCGGGACTAGAGGGACAGATACGCAGTATTTT. As protein: CASSGTRGTDTQYF.

The rearrangement joins TRBV4-2 to TRBJ2-2, with 7 bases matching TRBD2. Germline V lookup: CDR1 LGHNA, CDR2 YNFKEQ. Unmatched junction bases numbered 7, after V lost 2 bases and J lost 7 bases. This CDR3 is 15 amino acids long. The CDR3 here is CASSQRTSEDGELFF. In DNA form, the CDR3 reads TGTGCCAGCAGCCAAAGAACTAGCGAGGACGGGGAGCTGTTTTTT.

This chain joins TRBV18 and TRBJ2-6; tentative D call: TRBD1 (5 bases). This CDR3 is built from 17 residues. V lost 5 bases and J lost 1, with 15 bases in between. The germline gives CDR1 KGHSH, CDR2 LQKENI. Here the CDR3 DNA reads TGTGCCAGCTCAACACAGGCGTCTACGTCTGGGGCCAACGTCCTGACTTTC. This sequence encodes CASSTQASTSGANVLTF.

This rearrangement joins TRBV29-1 to TRBJ2-3; the match to TRBD1 covers 7 bases. The V and J ends lost 5 bases and 4 bases, in that order; junction bases with no gene match: 6. CDR3 length: 13 amino acids. In germline, CDR1 is SQVTM, CDR2 ANQGSEA. DNA for the CDR3: TGCAGCGTTTGCAGGGGGTATGCAGATACGCAGTATTTT. Translated: CSVCRGYADTQYF.

The rearrangement uses TRBV12-5 and TRBJ2-1; 13 nucleotides align to TRBD2. This CDR3 spans 18 amino acids. CDR1 and CDR2 (germline): LGHNT, FRNRAP. After removal of 1 base from V and 2 bases from J, the junction contained 5 bases not matched to a gene. DNA of the CDR3: TGTGCTAGTGGTTTGGGACTAGCGGGAGGTAGAACCTACAATGAGCAGTTCTTC. It yields the protein CASGLGLAGGRTYNEQFF.

The CDR3: CASSSRKGTLGEKLFF. For the CDR3, the DNA is TGTGCCAGCAGTTCCCGTAAAGGGACTTTGGGTGAAAAACTGTTTTTT. This chain connects TRBV28 to TRBJ1-4, with D possibly TRBD1 on 5 matching bases. Germline V CDR1 and CDR2: MDHEN, SYDVKM. V lost 4 bases to trimming and J lost 7 bases, with 19 bases between them. The CDR3 consists of 16 residues.

The chain uses TRBV7-3 and TRBJ2-1, with D perhaps TRBD2 (6 bases). This CDR3 is 15 amino acids long. In germline, CDR1 is SGHTA, CDR2 FQGTGA. Trimming took off 3 bases at V and 8 bases at J, with 17 bases between the two ends. The CDR3 DNA reads as TGTGCCAGCAGCTTGGGAGGAGCCCTAGCGTATGAGCAGTTCTTC. It yields the protein CASSLGGALAYEQFF. Using reference TRBV7-3 and TRBJ2-1 for the parts outside the CDR3, the full variable domain is GAGVSQTPSNKVTEKGKYVELRCDPISGHTALYWYRQSLGQGPEFLIYFQGTGAADDSGLPNDRFFAVRPEGSVSTLKIQRTERGDSAVYLCASSLGGALAYEQFFGPGTRLTVL.

The chain recombines TRBV14 with TRBJ2-1; unclear D gene. V lost 1 base, J lost 9 bases, and 4 bases lay in between. The CDR3 has 11 residues. Germline V lookup: CDR1 SGHDN, CDR2 FVKESK. The CDR3 DNA follows: TGTGCCAGCAGCCAAGCCCTTGAGCAGTTCTTC. Amino acid sequence: CASSQALEQFF.

As to this clone: The germline gene is not matched at one end of the junction; a read error may be the cause. The CDR3: CASSQGIGTGGNQPQHF. The CDR3 DNA follows: TGCGCTAGCAGCCAAGGTATCGGGACAGGGGGCAATCAGCCCCAGCATTTT. The V call is TRBV4-1, the J call TRBJ1-5; 10 bases map to TRBD1. The CDR3 sequence is 17 residues long. Germline-derived CDR1 and CDR2 are MGHRA and YSYEKL.

This clone was counted once. The chain recombines TRBV28 with TRBJ2-4, with 11 bases aligning to TRBD1. Germline assignment: CDR1 MDHEN and CDR2 SYDVKM. CDR3 length: 13 amino acids. V lost 8 bases to trimming and J lost 8 bases; unmatched junction nucleotides: 5. This chain's CDR3 is CASRTGGRDIQYF. CDR3 bases: TGTGCCAGCCGGACAGGGGGCAGGGACATTCAGTACTTC. Combining the CDR3 with reference TRBV28 and TRBJ2-4 gives the whole variable domain DVKVTQSSRYLVKRTGEKVFLECVQDMDHENMFWYRQDPGLGLRLIYFSYDVKMKEKGDIPEGYSVSREKKERFSLILESASTNQTSMYLCASRTGGRDIQYFGAGTRLSVL.

V is TRBV5-1 and J is TRBJ2-4; D is undetermined. The CDR3 consists of 16 residues. The V end was cut by 4 bases, the J end by 1 base, with 15 bases between. Germline CDR1 is SGHRS and CDR2 is YFSETQ. CDR3 coding DNA: TGCGCCAGCAGCCCCGTTATGAGAGAGGCCAAAAACATTCAGTACTTC. The encoded protein is CASSPVMREAKNIQYF.

The V and J genes are TRBV7-9 and TRBJ1-2; the D gene is possibly TRBD1 (6 bases). The CDR3 spans 14 residues. The V and J ends lost 5 bases and 8 bases respectively, with 18 bases between them. CDR1 is SEHNR, CDR2 FQNEAQ, per germline (reference sequence). CDR3 sequence: CASSLEQGNQGYTF. The CDR3 coding sequence is TGTGCCAGCAGCCTAGAACAGGGAAATCAAGGCTACACCTTC.

V usage is TRBV5-1 and J usage is TRBJ2-7; D ambiguous. Per germline, CDR1 SGHRS and CDR2 YFSETQ. V gave up 0 bases and J gave up 0 bases, with 4 bases separating them. This CDR3 has 13 amino acids. CDR3 sequence: CASSLDYSYEQYF. The CDR3 region has the DNA TGCGCCAGCAGCTTGGACTACTCCTACGAGCAGTACTTC.